Below are 15 T cell receptor beta chains sequenced from a single sample in a study of cytomegalovirus exposure and HLA in healthy donors. The PCR was carried out with 60 Vbeta primers and 13 Jbeta primers. Sequencing used immunoSEQ multiplex PCR; TCRdb keeps in-frame clones, though not all of them. The table records 150,000 or so clones, more than 70% of them present only once. The sample was PBMCs. The source is a man aged 45-65 years in good health and CMV-seronegative.

The chain employs TRBV27 and TRBJ1-6, with 8 bases matching TRBD1. There are 19 residues in the CDR3. CDR1 and CDR2 from the germline V gene are MNHEY and SMNVEV (reference sequence). The V gene end was trimmed by 2 bases and the J gene end by 3 bases; junction bases not matched to a gene: 12. CDR3 bases: TGTGCCAGCAGTTTAGGCCCGTTTAAGACAGGGGTCTATAATTCACCCCTCCACTTT. As protein: CASSLGPFKTGVYNSPLHF.

This clone was observed once. The chain employs TRBV7-3 and TRBJ2-3; D remains unclear. With 2 bases removed from V and 2 bases from J, the gap between germline ends came to 11 bases. The CDR3 runs to 15 residues. Germline V gives CDR1 SGHTA, CDR2 FQGTGA. The CDR3, as DNA: TGTGCCAGCAGCTTACGAGGCGGATACACAGATACGCAGTATTTT. Its translation: CASSLRGGYTDTQYF.

The rearrangement uses TRBV4-1 and TRBJ2-6, with D possibly being TRBD1 (5 bases). Trimming left V 1 base short and J 0 bases short, with 13 bases between. The CDR3 is made up of 18 amino acids. Germline V CDR1 and CDR2: MGHRA, YSYEKL. CDR3 protein: CASSQVPKGNSGANVLTF. CDR3 DNA sequence: TGCGCCAGCAGCCAAGTTCCCAAGGGGAACTCTGGGGCCAACGTCCTGACTTTC.

The chain links TRBV2 to TRBJ2-3, with 10 bases fitting TRBD1. Germline CDR1 reads SNHLY; CDR2 reads FYNNEI. This CDR3 has 14 residues. J was trimmed by 4 bases and V by 6 bases; bases with no gene match: 4. CDR3 bases: TGTGCCAGCAGGACAGGGGGCGCAGCAGATACGCAGTATTTT. Protein: CASRTGGAADTQYF.

The chain recombines TRBV9 with TRBJ2-7; TRBD1 agrees at 10 bases. This CDR3 region has 15 residues. V lost 4 bases, J lost 3 bases, and 7 bases stayed unmatched. Germline V lookup: CDR1 SGDLS, CDR2 YYNGEE. CDR3 sequence (DNA): TGTGCCAGCAGCTCGGGACAGGGGAGTTTCTACGAGCAGTACTTC. Amino acid sequence: CASSSGQGSFYEQYF.

This clone was detected once. The chain employs TRBV19 and TRBJ1-2; D unresolved. The CDR3 has 12 amino acids. CDR1 is LNHDA and CDR2 is SQIVND in the germline V gene (reference sequence). V was trimmed by 4 bases and J by 3 bases, leaving 6 bases between them. The DNA for the CDR3 is TGTGCCAGTAGTAAGGGAGACTATGGCTACACCTTC. This encodes CASSKGDYGYTF.

This clone showed up just once. The chain recombines TRBV19 with TRBJ2-2; the D gene is possibly TRBD1 (6 bases). The germline CDR1 and CDR2 sequences are LNHDA and SQIVND (reference sequence). The V gene lost 0 bases and the J gene lost 0 bases, with 11 bases spanning the gap. This CDR3 is built from 17 residues. The DNA of the CDR3 is TGTGCCAGTAGTATAGACAGGGGTGGCACGAACACCGGGGAGCTGTTTTTT. Its protein is CASSIDRGGTNTGELFF.

The rearrangement joins TRBV28 to TRBJ2-7; TRBD2 aligns across 9 bases. Trimming cost V 8 bases and J 0 bases; bases outside gene matches: 5. CDR1 and CDR2 (germline): MDHEN, SYDVKM. This CDR3 is built from 14 residues. The CDR3 region has the DNA TGTGCCAGCGGACGTAGCGGGAGCTCCTACGAGCAGTACTTC. Translating it yields CASGRSGSSYEQYF.

The chain joins TRBV5-6 to TRBJ1-4, with unresolved D. V was cut by 1 base and J by 4 bases, with 8 bases left in between. Germline V gene lookup returns CDR1 SGHDT and CDR2 YYEEEE. The CDR3 loop spans 14 amino acids. The CDR3 loop reads CASSLRGNNEKLFF. As DNA, the CDR3 is TGTGCCAGCAGCTTGAGAGGGAATAATGAAAAACTGTTTTTT.

The chain couples TRBV2 to TRBJ1-1, with D perhaps TRBD1 (6 bases). CDR3 length equals 13 residues. V lost 2 bases, J lost 4 bases, and 8 bases lay in between. Germline V CDR1 and CDR2: SNHLY, FYNNEI. The CDR3 DNA reads TGTGCCAGCAGTGAACTGGGGGCCACTGAAGCTTTCTTT. Translation gives CASSELGATEAFF. Full variable domain (missing parts from reference TRBV2 and TRBJ1-1): EPEVTQTPSHQVTQMGQEVILRCVPISNHLYFYWYRQILGQKVEFLVSFYNNEISEKSEIFDDQFSVERPDGSNFTLKIRSTKLEDSAMYFCASSELGATEAFFGQGTRLTVV.

This clone has a handful of counts. The genes are TRBV5-4 and TRBJ1-6, with TRBD1 matching over 7 bases. Trimming cost V 4 bases and J 0 bases; bases outside gene matches: 7. The germline V gene has CDR1 SGHNT and CDR2 YYREEE (reference sequence). The CDR3 is 17 residues long. CDR3 protein: CASSLTGARSYNSPLHF. The CDR3 DNA is TGTGCCAGCAGCCTCACAGGGGCCCGCTCCTATAATTCACCCCTCCACTTT. Together with reference TRBV5-4 and TRBJ1-6, the CDR3 gives the full variable domain: ETGVTQSPTHLIKTRGQQVTLRCSSQSGHNTVSWYQQALGQGPQFIFQYYREEENGRGNFPPRFSGLQFPNYSSELNVNALELDDSALYLCASSLTGARSYNSPLHFGNGTRLTVT.

J is TRBJ1-2 and V is TRBV7-9; possibly TRBD1 for D (5 bases). CDR1 SEHNR and CDR2 FQNEAQ come from the germline V gene (reference sequence). CDR3 size: 12 residues. The V end lost 5 bases, the J end lost 4 bases, and 8 bases lay between the germline ends. DNA of the CDR3: TGTGCCAGCAGCCAAGACAGCTATGGCTACACCTTC. Translated, it gives CASSQDSYGYTF. The full variable domain, its missing parts supplied by reference TRBV7-9 and TRBJ1-2, is DTGVSQNPRHKITKRGQNVTFRCDPISEHNRLYWYRQTLGQGPEFLTYFQNEAQLEKSRLLSDRFSAERPKGSFSTLEIQRTEQGDSAMYLCASSQDSYGYTFGSGTRLTVV.

This chain uses TRBV6-6 with TRBJ2-1, with D maybe TRBD1 (6 bases). Trimming cost V 7 bases and J 4 bases, with 20 bases left between them. Germline CDR1 and CDR2: MNHNY and SVGAGI (reference sequence). CDR3 length: 16 amino acids. The CDR3 sequence is CASTRVGRGLYNEQFF. The CDR3 nucleotides read TGTGCCAGCACCCGGGTGGGCAGGGGATTATACAATGAGCAGTTCTTC.

V and J are TRBV2 and TRBJ2-1, with 9 bases that match TRBD1. CDR3 length: 15 amino acids. Germline CDR1 is SNHLY and CDR2 is FYNNEI. The J segment lost 9 bases and the V segment lost 8 bases, leaving 14 bases of the junction unmatched. CDR3 sequence (DNA): TGTGCCAGCGGATTCCGGGACAGGGCAGGCAGTGAGCAGTTCTTC. The encoded protein is CASGFRDRAGSEQFF.

This chain uses TRBV23-1 with TRBJ2-3; 10 nucleotides agree with TRBD1. TRBV23-1 counts as an open reading frame of uncertain function. This CDR3 has 14 amino acids. Trimming cost V 7 bases and J 3 bases; bases outside gene matches: 4. CDR3 region: CASIRDRGTDTQYF. CDR3 bases: TGCGCCAGCATCAGGGACAGGGGAACAGATACGCAGTATTTT.